This T cell receptor beta chain was obtained from a study of radiation and T cells in renal cell carcinoma. Study-level background: Nephrectomy followed 15 Gy stereotactic body radiation by 4 weeks.

Sequencing used immunoSEQ multiplex PCR; TCRdb keeps in-frame clones, though not all of them. The sample lists 120,000 to 150,000 clones, 88% occurring once. Time point meaning: baseline pretreatment blood. As to treatment: 15 Gy SBRT to primary tumor, nephrectomy 4 weeks later. Germline values: CDR1 KGHSH, CDR2 LQKENI. The V segment lost 3 bases and the J segment 8 bases; nucleotides outside the gene matches: 5. The CDR3 totals 13 residues. This specimen was blood, taken from a patient whose treatment included radiotherapy and nephrectomy. The chain combines TRBV18 with TRBJ1-2; 8 nucleotides agree with TRBD1. This sequence was found in a woman aged 70-85 years with renal cell carcinoma. The DNA of the CDR3 is TGTGCCAGCTCACCCCAGGGGGCTGGGGGCTACACCTTC. As protein: CASSPQGAGGYTF.